This TCR beta chain was sequenced for a study of CD8+ T cells in alopecia areata. Across the whole study: In an open-label trial, patients got 5 to 10 mg tofacitinib twice daily. Study-wide points: Tofacitinib did not eliminate many expanded lesional clones from scalp or blood. Higher clonality was seen in lesional scalp than in normal scalp, especially in alopecia totalis/universalis.

This clone was counted between two and nine times. What it binds is unknown. CDR3 length equals 18 residues. V lost 6 bases, J lost 0 bases, and 18 bases lay in between. Germline V gene sequence: CDR1 KGHSH, CDR2 LQKENI. Treatment indicated: oral pan-JAK inhibitor, 5-10 mg twice daily. cDNA reverse transcribed from extracted RNA served as the sequencing template. Generated by immunoSEQ multiplex PCR, the TCRdb table keeps only in-frame clones and is missing some. Of around 160,000 clones in the sample, 50% to 65% were seen once. V gene TRBV18 combines with J gene TRBJ2-6, with D possibly TRBD1 on 5 matching bases. This clonotype was obtained from a human donor with alopecia areata. The sequenced sample was CD4+ T cells sorted from blood, obtained at week 24, from a patient treated with tofacitinib. As DNA, the CDR3 is TGTGCCAGCTCGCTCTCCAGGGATCGGCGCTCTGGGGCCAACGTCCTGACTTTC. As protein: CASSLSRDRRSGANVLTF.